The T cell receptor (beta chain) described here comes from a study of shared clonotypes between healthy human individuals. This CDR3 comprises 14 residues. Germline CDR1 MDHEN, CDR2 SYDVKM. Trimming cost V 3 bases and J 2 bases, with 8 bases left between them. Turning to this clone: The antigen remains unidentified.

Sorted-subset replicate PCR reactions contained 150 to 200 ng DNA, corresponding to some 29,000 T cell genomes. Sequencing used immunoSEQ multiplex PCR; TCRdb keeps in-frame clones, though not all of them. This repertoire shows a few million clones, around 95% found once; its top ten account for around 1.7%. Regarding the study as a whole: The study found lower generation probabilities in non-shared clonotypes than in those shared by all four donors.

Cells designated naive CD8 were CD45RO-negative and were positively selected for CCR7, with terminally differentiated effector memory CD45RA+ cells excluded. There were no recent acute infections or vaccinations among the donors, who were healthy HIV-negative adults. What was sequenced was naive CD8+ T cells from PBMCs. The clonotype comes from a man aged 18 to 29 in good health. Some clones in this sample may be carry-over from other donors' samples. V is TRBV28 and J is TRBJ2-4; D is undetermined. The CDR3 region is CASSFQPSKNIQYF. CDR3 DNA: TGTGCCAGCAGTTTCCAGCCTTCCAAAAACATTCAGTACTTC.